This TCR beta chain was captured in a study of OX40 agonist ivuxolimab in advanced cancers. The CDR3 spans 12 residues. The germline CDR1 and CDR2 sequences are MNHEY and SVGAGI. V dropped 6 bases and J dropped 7 bases, with 12 bases sitting between them. Assay: immunoSEQ multiplex PCR; the TCRdb copy retains only in-frame clones and omits some. The sample lists around 69,000 clones, 85% occurring once. The sample in question was CD4+ or CD8+ T cells sorted from blood, obtained in a trial of the OX40 agonist ivuxolimab. This receptor was taken from an adult with an advanced solid tumor such as melanoma, head and neck, liver or kidney cancer. The J gene is TRBJ2-5, the V gene TRBV6-5, with D perhaps matching TRBD2 (6 bases). DNA for the CDR3: TGTGCCAGCAGCTCTAGCGAAAGGACCCAGTACTTC. Its protein is CASSSSERTQYF.